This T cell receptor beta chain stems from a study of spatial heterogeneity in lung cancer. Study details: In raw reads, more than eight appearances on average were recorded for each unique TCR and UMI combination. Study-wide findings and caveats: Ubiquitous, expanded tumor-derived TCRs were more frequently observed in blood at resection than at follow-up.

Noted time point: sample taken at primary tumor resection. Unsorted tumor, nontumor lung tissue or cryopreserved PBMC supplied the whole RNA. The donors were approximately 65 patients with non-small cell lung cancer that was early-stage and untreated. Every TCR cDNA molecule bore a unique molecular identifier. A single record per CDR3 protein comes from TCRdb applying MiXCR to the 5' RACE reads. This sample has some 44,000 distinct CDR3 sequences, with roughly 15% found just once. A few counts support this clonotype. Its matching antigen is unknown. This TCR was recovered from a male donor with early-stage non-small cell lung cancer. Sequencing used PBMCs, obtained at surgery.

The CDR3 spells CASSLSVGGGDADTQYF. DNA of the CDR3: TGTGCCAGCAGTTTAAGTGTAGGCGGGGGGGATGCAGATACGCAGTATTTT. This chain links TRBV27 with TRBJ2-3; 9 positions match TRBD2. The J segment lost 4 bases and the V segment lost 2 bases, leaving 10 bases of the junction unmatched. The CDR3 covers 17 residues. Germline assignment: CDR1 MNHEY and CDR2 SMNVEV (reference sequence).